This T cell receptor (beta chain) originates from a study of T cell repertoires in cytomegalovirus infection. Study results and limitations: Carriage of CMV together with the relevant HLA was identifiable through cumulative public TCR beta family frequency.

TCRdb fed the reads into MiXCR, producing one record per CDR3 protein. Of hundreds of thousands of distinct CDR3 sequences in the sample, 15% to 20% were seen once. This clonotype came up many times. Its antigen is still unknown. Deletions cut 4 bases from V and 7 bases from J, with 8 bases between. CDR3 size: 12 residues. Source material: PBMCs. V usage is TRBV12-3 or TRBV12-4 and J usage is TRBJ1-5; D unresolved. The clonotype comes from a human donor in good health (CMV status not recorded). Some clones in this sample may be carry-over from other donors' samples. CDR3 in amino acids: CASSSLGQPQHF. The CDR3, as DNA: TGTGCCAGCAGTTCCCTTGGGCAGCCCCAGCATTTT.